Shown below are 2 T cell receptor beta chains from a single sample sequenced in a study of glioma-infiltrating T cells after dendritic cell vaccination (TCRdb year 2016). The library was made by the immunoSEQ multiplex PCR assay. Sourced from immuneACCESS, this table was stored by TCRdb with only in-frame sequences that have V and J called. A share of the clones is absent; for the studies checked, an unresolved V gene accounts for under half, and the remainder has no known explanation. In this sample the table shows approximately 110,000 clones, around 90% of which occur a single time. The top ten hold 2.5% to 3.5% of the sample. The time point label, as the study defines it: after dendritic cell vaccination, including at tumor progression/relapse. The input for sequencing was blood, taken after dendritic cell vaccination. The receptors come from a human donor with glioblastoma.

This chain uses TRBV19 with TRBJ1-5, with 8 bases lining up with TRBD1. The CDR3 spans 14 residues. Germline V gene sequence: CDR1 LNHDA, CDR2 SQIVND (reference sequence). Trimming took 8 bases from V and 3 from J; bases not matched to a gene: 6. The DNA of the CDR3 is TGTGCCAGTGAGGGACAGGAAATCAATCAGCCCCAGCATTTT. This encodes CASEGQEINQPQHF. The entire variable domain, with the rest obtained from reference TRBV19 and TRBJ1-5, is as follows: DGGITQSPKYLFRKEGQNVTLSCEQNLNHDAMYWYRQDPGQGLRLIYYSQIVNDFQKGDIAEGYSVSREKKESFPLTVTSAQKNPTAFYLCASEGQEINQPQHFGDGTRLSIL.

This chain links TRBV6-5 with TRBJ2-3, with 10 bases identical to TRBD1. This CDR3 is 15 amino acids long. J was trimmed by 3 bases and V by 7 bases; bases with no gene match: 7. Germline V lookup: CDR1 MNHEY, CDR2 SVGAGI. CDR3 sequence reads: CASKGRDRGTDTQYF. In DNA, the CDR3 is TGTGCCAGCAAAGGCAGGGACAGGGGAACAGATACGCAGTATTTT.